This T cell receptor (beta chain) appears in the sequencing data of a study of cytotoxic CD8 clonotypes in ibrutinib-treated CLL. CDR1 and CDR2 (germline): SQVTM, ANQGSEA. The junction had 9 bases not matched to a gene; V was cut back by 7 bases and J by 4 bases. The CDR3 has 13 amino acids. Assay used: immunoSEQ multiplex PCR; TCRdb lists only in-frame clones, some missing. Among some 160,000 clones listed, roughly 86% were seen once. The material sequenced was PBMCs, taken after 12 months of ibrutinib treatment. The clonotype was recovered from a human donor with chronic lymphocytic leukemia. J is TRBJ1-1 and V is TRBV29-1; TRBD1 aligns across 7 bases. CDR3 DNA sequence: TGCAGCGCTAACCTACAGGGGCGCACTGAAGCTTTCTTT. This codes for CSANLQGRTEAFF.